Presented here are 14 T cell receptor beta chains from one specimen sequenced in a study of response to subunit inactivated influenza vaccine. TCRdb reanalysed the RT-PCR reads using MiXCR and keeps one entry per CDR3 protein. The sample carries about 700,000 distinct CDR3 sequences, approximately 14% recorded once. Sequences were derived from PBMCs from blood, sampled about 11 days after vaccination. Every receptor here comes from a man aged 45-65 years who received an inactivated influenza vaccine.

This clonotype was counted a few times. The chain employs TRBV4-1 and TRBJ2-1, with 14 bases identical to TRBD2. The V gene end was trimmed by 3 bases and the J gene end by 0 bases; junction bases not matched to a gene: 13. The CDR3 consists of 21 residues. Germline V gene sequence: CDR1 MGHRA, CDR2 YSYEKL. Here the CDR3 DNA reads TGCGCCAGCAGCCAGGCCGTGACTAGCGGGAGGGCCCCTGACTCCTACAATGAGCAGTTCTTC. Its protein product is CASSQAVTSGRAPDSYNEQFF.

There are many counts of this clonotype. The V and J genes are TRBV5-1 and TRBJ2-7; TRBD1 matches 7 bases. The CDR3 covers 13 residues. From germline, CDR1 is SGHRS and CDR2 YFSETQ. With V trimmed by 4 bases and J by 4 bases, 5 bases remained unmatched. This chain's CDR3 is CASSPQTGYEQYF. CDR3 nucleotides: TGCGCCAGCAGCCCTCAGACAGGGTACGAGCAGTACTTC. The entire variable domain, with the rest obtained from reference TRBV5-1 and TRBJ2-7, is as follows: KAGVTQTPRYLIKTRGQQVTLSCSPISGHRSVSWYQQTPGQGLQFLFEYFSETQRNKGNFPGRFSGRQFSNSRSEMNVSTLELGDSALYLCASSPQTGYEQYFGPGTRLTVT.

This clonotype was picked up a small number of times. The chain links TRBV12-3 or TRBV12-4 to TRBJ2-7; the match to TRBD1 covers 9 bases. V lost 0 bases, J lost 6 bases, and 9 bases stayed unmatched. The length of the CDR3 is 16 residues. This chain's CDR3 is CASSLANRGRLGEQYF. CDR3 DNA sequence: TGTGCCAGCAGTTTAGCGAACAGGGGGCGGCTCGGCGAGCAGTACTTC.

This clonotype was seen more than once but under ten times. This chain links TRBV7-6 with TRBJ1-1; TRBD1 is a possible D gene (6 bases). The CDR3 length is 14 residues. V lost 4 bases and J lost 1, with 10 bases in between. Germline values: CDR1 SGHVS, CDR2 FNYEAQ. The CDR3 protein is CASSSAGQNTEAFF. DNA of the CDR3: TGTGCCAGCAGCTCCGCGGGACAGAACACTGAAGCTTTCTTT.

This clonotype was observed a handful of times. The gene calls are TRBV28 and TRBJ2-3, with 7 bases lining up with TRBD2. Germline CDR1 MDHEN, CDR2 SYDVKM. V shed 2 bases and J 2 bases; nucleotides not matched to a gene: 4. The length of the CDR3 is 15 residues. The CDR3 DNA reads TGTGCCAGCAGTTTAGCGGGGGTATTCACAGATACGCAGTATTTT. Translation: CASSLAGVFTDTQYF.

V gene TRBV7-8 combines with J gene TRBJ2-5; D is perhaps TRBD2 (6 bases). In germline, CDR1 is SGHVS, CDR2 FQNEAQ. With 0 bases removed from V and 3 bases from J, the gap between germline ends came to 17 bases. The CDR3 is 17 residues long. DNA of the CDR3: TGTGCCAGCAGCTTAGCTAGGGGAGTGCGGAGGGAAGAGACCCAGTACTTC. It encodes CASSLARGVRREETQYF. Full variable domain (remainder filled in from reference TRBV7-8 and TRBJ2-5): GAGVSQSPRYKVAKRGQDVALRCDPISGHVSLFWYQQALGQGPEFLTYFQNEAQLDKSGLPSDRFFAERPEGSVSTLKIQRTQQEDSAVYLCASSLARGVRREETQYFGPGTRLLVL.

This clonotype was recorded a few times. The J gene is TRBJ2-1, the V gene TRBV6-5, with 12 bases lining up with TRBD2. Germline lookup yields CDR1 MNHEY and CDR2 SVGAGI. The trim removed 4 bases at V and 5 bases at J, leaving 6 bases unmatched. The CDR3 is made up of 16 amino acids. CDR3 sequence reads: CASSSYLAGGNNEQFF. DNA for the CDR3: TGTGCCAGCAGTTCGTACCTAGCGGGAGGGAACAATGAGCAGTTCTTC.

V and J are TRBV7-8 and TRBJ2-7; the D gene is possibly TRBD2 (6 bases). The CDR3 is 14 amino acids. The germline gives CDR1 SGHVS, CDR2 FQNEAQ. V lost 7 bases and J 5 bases, leaving 18 bases between the germline ends. CDR3 DNA sequence: TGTGCCAGCATCTTTAGCGGCAGAATTGACGAGCAGTACTTC. It specifies CASIFSGRIDEQYF.

In this sample, this clonotype turned up a few times. The J gene is TRBJ2-5, the V gene TRBV7-3; weak D call: TRBD2 (5 bases). Germline assignment: CDR1 SGHTA and CDR2 FQGTGA. V lost 5 bases and J lost 6, with 19 bases in between. The CDR3 sequence is 15 residues long. DNA for the CDR3: TGTGCCAGCAGCCCCGGGGTATCGGGGTTGAAGACCCAGTACTTC. As protein: CASSPGVSGLKTQYF.

This clonotype was observed a handful of times. The chain joins TRBV20-1 to TRBJ2-7, with a weak D call TRBD1 (5 bases). This CDR3 contains 13 residues. The germline V and J ends were trimmed by 3 bases and 1 base, with 10 bases remaining between them. CDR1 DFQATT and CDR2 SNEGSKA come from the germline V gene (reference sequence). The CDR3 loop reads CSASDSRSYEQYF. The CDR3, as DNA: TGCAGTGCTAGTGACAGTCGATCCTACGAGCAGTACTTC.

This clonotype was seen many times. The chain uses TRBV15 and TRBJ2-5; D remains ambiguous. Looked up from germline, CDR1 is LNHNV and CDR2 is YYDKDF (reference sequence). Trimming took off 11 bases at V and 4 bases at J, with 14 bases between the two ends. The CDR3 has 12 residues. CDR3 nucleotide sequence: TGTGCCGCAGGAGAGTTTCGAGAGACCCAGTACTTC. The encoded protein is CAAGEFRETQYF. The whole variable domain, remainder taken from reference TRBV15 and TRBJ2-5, is DAMVIQNPRYQVTQFGKPVTLSCSQTLNHNVMYWYQQKSSQAPKLLFHYYDKDFNNEADTPDNFQSRRPNTSFCFLDIRSPGLGDTAMYLCAAGEFRETQYFGPGTRLLVL.

This chain links TRBV20-1 with TRBJ2-7, with a tentative D call TRBD2 (6 bases). V dropped 0 bases and J dropped 0 bases, with 18 bases sitting between them. The germline V gene encodes CDR1 DFQATT and CDR2 SNEGSKA (reference sequence). This CDR3 has 17 residues. The DNA for the CDR3 is TGCAGTGCTAGAGATAGAATGGGGGAGGCCTTCTCCTACGAGCAGTACTTC. Amino acids: CSARDRMGEAFSYEQYF.

The chain uses TRBV28 and TRBJ2-1; weak D call: TRBD2 (6 bases). Germline V lookup: CDR1 MDHEN, CDR2 SYDVKM. Trimming stripped 2 bases from V and 6 bases from J, with 14 bases between. This CDR3 has 15 residues. In DNA form, the CDR3 reads TGTGCCAGCAGTTTACAGGTATGGGGAGGCAATGAGCAGTTCTTC. Translating it yields CASSLQVWGGNEQFF.

The chain has TRBV29-1 and TRBJ2-5; D unclear. V lost 7 bases to trimming and J lost 1 base, with 10 bases between them. The germline V gene encodes CDR1 SQVTM and CDR2 ANQGSEA. CDR3 length: 12 amino acids. The CDR3 protein is CSALGSQETQYF. DNA for the CDR3: TGCAGCGCGCTGGGCTCCCAAGAGACCCAGTACTTC.